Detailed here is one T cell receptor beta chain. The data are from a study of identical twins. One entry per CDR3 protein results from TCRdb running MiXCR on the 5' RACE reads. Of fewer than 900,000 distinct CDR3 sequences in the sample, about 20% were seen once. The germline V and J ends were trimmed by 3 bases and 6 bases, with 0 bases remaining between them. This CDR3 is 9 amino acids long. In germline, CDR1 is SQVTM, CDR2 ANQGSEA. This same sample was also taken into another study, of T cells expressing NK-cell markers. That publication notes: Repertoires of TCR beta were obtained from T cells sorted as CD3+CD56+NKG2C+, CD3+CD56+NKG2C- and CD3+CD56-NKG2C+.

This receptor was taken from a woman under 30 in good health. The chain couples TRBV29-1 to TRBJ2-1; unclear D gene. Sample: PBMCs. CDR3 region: CSVDNEQFF. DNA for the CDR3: TGCAGCGTTGACAATGAGCAGTTCTTC.